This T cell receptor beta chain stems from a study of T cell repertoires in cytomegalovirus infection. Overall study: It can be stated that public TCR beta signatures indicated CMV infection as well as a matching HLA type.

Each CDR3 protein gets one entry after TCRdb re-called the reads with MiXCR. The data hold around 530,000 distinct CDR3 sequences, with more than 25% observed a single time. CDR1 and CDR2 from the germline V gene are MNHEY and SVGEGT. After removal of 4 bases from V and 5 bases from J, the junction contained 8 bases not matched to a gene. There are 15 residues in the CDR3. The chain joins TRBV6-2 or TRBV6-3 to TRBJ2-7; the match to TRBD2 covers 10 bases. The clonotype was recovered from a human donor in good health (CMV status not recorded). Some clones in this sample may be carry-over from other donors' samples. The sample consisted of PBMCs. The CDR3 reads CASSFTLAGVHEQYV. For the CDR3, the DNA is TGTGCCAGCAGTTTTACCCTAGCGGGAGTACACGAGCAGTACGTC.